The 15 T cell receptor beta chains given below trace back to one sample, sequenced in a study of T-cell memory formation after mild COVID-19 (dated by TCRdb to 2020 to 2023). Libraries were prepared through 5' RACE. Sequencing was performed on an Illumina NovaSeq 6000. TCRdb trimmed public reads at Q25 via fastp, called clones via MiXCR and kept in-frame beta chains. Rows with a matching CDR3 protein are joined into one entry that keeps the most common DNA and genes. This sample holds around 150,000 distinct CDR3 sequences; around a tenth were observed only once. Approximately 3.8% of the sample belongs to the ten largest clones. The sequencing input was PBMCs or a T cell subset sorted from them (not recorded which). All receptors come from a man younger than 35 who had mild COVID-19 (a few samples of this study predate the infection). The sample titles of this study are shuffled in the database, so cell type and time point are left out; the donor was told from shared clones.

This clonotype was seen ten or more times. J is TRBJ1-1 and V is TRBV3-1, with 7 nucleotides matching TRBD1. V was pared by 4 bases and J by 1 base, with 3 bases of the junction left unmatched. Germline V gene data show CDR1 as LGHDT and CDR2 as YNNKEL (reference sequence). The CDR3 extends over 14 amino acids. The CDR3 loop is CASSRGQSNTEAFF. DNA for the CDR3: TGTGCCAGCAGCCGGGGACAGTCGAACACTGAAGCTTTCTTT.

Only a few counts were recorded for this clonotype. This chain links TRBV18 with TRBJ2-5; D unclear. Germline loops: CDR1 KGHSH, CDR2 LQKENI. The V end was cut by 0 bases, the J end by 5 bases, with 7 bases between. CDR3 length equals 13 residues. The CDR3 DNA reads as TGTGCCAGCTCACCACCGGCTCTTGAGACCCAGTACTTC. This translates into CASSPPALETQYF.

This clonotype was found a few times. The chain combines TRBV12-3 or TRBV12-4 with TRBJ2-1; D may correspond to TRBD1 or TRBD2 (5 bases each). The CDR3 has 12 amino acids. V was cut by 6 bases and J by 9 bases, with 12 bases left in between. DNA for the CDR3: TGTGCCAGCAGCCGAATGAGGGGTGAGCAGTTCTTC. The encoded protein is CASSRMRGEQFF.

This clonotype was recorded many times. The V call is TRBV20-1, the J call TRBJ2-5; D perhaps matches TRBD2 (7 bases). The CDR3 length is 12 residues. Looked up from germline, CDR1 is DFQATT and CDR2 is SNEGSKA (reference sequence). The V end was cut by 8 bases, the J end by 4 bases, with 14 bases between. The CDR3 loop reads CSPKGGGETQYF. CDR3 in DNA: TGCAGTCCCAAAGGGGGGGGAGAGACCCAGTACTTC.

In its sample, this clonotype was seen many times. This rearrangement joins TRBV7-2 to TRBJ1-5; D is unresolved. The ends were cut back, 1 base at V and 2 bases at J, with 12 bases in the middle. This CDR3 is 16 amino acids long. Germline CDR1 is SGHTA and CDR2 is FQGNSA. Here the CDR3 reads CASSLDRAGGNQPQHF. The CDR3, as DNA: TGTGCCAGCAGCTTAGATCGGGCTGGAGGCAATCAGCCCCAGCATTTT.

This clonotype was observed a handful of times. The chain is built from TRBV12-3 or TRBV12-4 and TRBJ1-1; D might be TRBD1 (6 bases). Trimming removed 6 bases at V and 1 base at J, with 12 bases between. The CDR3 covers 14 residues. CDR3 nucleotides: TGTGCCAGCAGCCCACACAGGGAGAACACTGAAGCTTTCTTT. Translating it yields CASSPHRENTEAFF.

The gene calls are TRBV3-1 and TRBJ2-3, with D perhaps TRBD2 (6 bases). Germline V CDR1 and CDR2: LGHDT, YNNKEL (reference sequence). CDR3 size: 14 residues. V was shortened by 3 bases and J by 0 bases, with 7 bases between the two germline ends. The CDR3 DNA reads TGTGCCAGCAGCCAGGAGGGGAGCACAGATACGCAGTATTTT. Translated, it gives CASSQEGSTDTQYF.

Many counts were recorded for this clonotype. The chain carries TRBV6-5 and TRBJ2-7; TRBD1 matches at 10 bases. Germline V gene lookup returns CDR1 MNHEY and CDR2 SVGAGI. The CDR3 is 16 amino acids. The V and J ends lost 5 bases and 1 base, in that order; junction bases with no gene match: 8. This CDR3 is CASSPFGTGVSYEQYF. DNA of the CDR3: TGTGCCAGCAGTCCCTTCGGGACAGGGGTGTCCTACGAGCAGTACTTC.

The rearrangement links TRBV2 to TRBJ1-5; 8 bases line up with TRBD1. CDR1 is SNHLY, CDR2 FYNNEI, per germline. This CDR3 comprises 13 residues. V gave up 6 bases and J gave up 3 bases; unmatched junction bases: 1. CDR3 DNA sequence: TGTGCCAGCAGGGACAGGGCCAATCAGCCCCAGCATTTT. This translates into CASRDRANQPQHF.

This clonotype was seen a few times. The chain combines TRBV12-3 or TRBV12-4 with TRBJ1-6, with a weak D call TRBD1 (5 bases). Trimming removed 1 base from V and 0 bases from J, with 10 bases in between. This CDR3 has 17 residues. The CDR3: CASSLGKGHSYNSPLHF. CDR3 DNA: TGTGCCAGCAGTTTAGGAAAGGGGCACTCCTATAATTCACCCCTCCACTTT.

This clonotype has just a few counts. CDR3 sequence reads: CASSPSLASERSTDTQYF. Written as DNA, the CDR3 is TGCGCCAGCAGTCCAAGCCTAGCCTCGGAGCGGAGCACAGATACGCAGTATTTT. The rearrangement joins TRBV10-2 to TRBJ2-3, with TRBD2 as a possible D gene (5 bases). There are 18 residues in the CDR3. V was shortened by 5 bases and J by 0 bases, with 21 bases between the two germline ends. CDR1 is WSHSY and CDR2 is SAAADI in the germline V gene.

This clonotype was detected only a few times. V and J are TRBV18 and TRBJ1-6, with a possible D match to TRBD1 (6 bases). The CDR3 spans 15 residues. Germline-derived CDR1 and CDR2 are KGHSH and LQKENI. V was trimmed by 0 bases and J by 7 bases, leaving 10 bases between them. The CDR3, as DNA: TGTGCCAGCTCACCACCGTCAGGGGCCAATTCACCCCTCCACTTT. As protein: CASSPPSGANSPLHF.

This clonotype was counted only a few times. The chain employs TRBV28 and TRBJ1-1, with D uncertain. The CDR3 length is 15 residues. V was pared by 2 bases and J by 4 bases, with 14 bases between. CDR1 and CDR2 from the germline V gene are MDHEN and SYDVKM. The CDR3 sequence is CASSLKQPFGTEAFF. Here the CDR3 DNA reads TGTGCCAGCAGTTTAAAGCAGCCCTTCGGCACTGAAGCTTTCTTT. Combining the CDR3 with reference TRBV28 and TRBJ1-1 gives the whole variable domain DVKVTQSSRYLVKRTGEKVFLECVQDMDHENMFWYRQDPGLGLRLIYFSYDVKMKEKGDIPEGYSVSREKKERFSLILESASTNQTSMYLCASSLKQPFGTEAFFGQGTRLTVV.

The V call is TRBV7-7, the J call TRBJ2-2; D gene ambiguous. The CDR3 totals 13 residues. V lost 1 base to trimming and J lost 6 bases, with 6 bases between them. Germline V gene sequence: CDR1 SSHAT, CDR2 FNYEAQ (reference sequence). DNA of the CDR3: TGTGCCAGCAGCTTAGAGTGGCCCGGGGAGCTGTTTTTT. Translation: CASSLEWPGELFF.

The chain couples TRBV2 to TRBJ1-5; TRBD1 is a possible D gene (5 bases). The CDR3 is 14 amino acids. V lost 6 bases and J lost 11, with 20 bases in between. The germline CDR1 and CDR2 sequences are SNHLY and FYNNEI. Here the CDR3 DNA reads TGTGCCAGCAGCCAGGGTGGGTTGTATGTGTCCCAGCATTTT. Translated: CASSQGGLYVSQHF.